This T cell receptor (beta chain) was found in a study of blood T cell repertoires in COVID-19. Study processing details: Reference gene primer amplification gave nucleated cell count estimates. Sequencing was performed with immunoSEQ multiplex PCR; in TCRdb, only in-frame clones are kept and a portion is missing. That table furnishes V, J and clone size, whereas the DNA furnished D and trimming. This sample has approximately 94,000 clones, with about 90% found just once. The CDR3 contains 15 residues. Germline lookup yields CDR1 SGHTA and CDR2 FQGNSA. Trimming cost V 2 bases and J 7 bases; bases outside gene matches: 6.

The receptor's source is a man younger than 40 in a cohort sampled during active COVID-19. The rearrangement uses TRBV7-2 and TRBJ2-1; 9 positions agree with TRBD1. Sequenced input: peripheral blood. The CDR3 DNA sequence: TGTGCCAGCAGCTTAACAGGGGGCGCTCAAAATGAGCAGTTCTTC. Amino acid sequence: CASSLTGGAQNEQFF.